This TCR beta chain was sequenced in a study of T-cell reconstitution after alpha-beta-depleted transplantation in children. TCRbeta library preparation incorporated unique molecular identifiers. TCRdb reprocessed the PCR reads with MiXCR, giving one entry per CDR3 protein. The data contain 400,000 to 500,000 distinct CDR3 sequences, approximately 10% of them seen just once; the ten biggest clones take up 4.5% to 6%. This clonotype occurred a few times. The CDR3 totals 17 residues. Germline CDR1 reads SGDLS; CDR2 reads YYNGEE. The trim removed 1 base at V and 8 bases at J, leaving 13 bases unmatched. The sequence came from a human donor who donated a stem cell graft to a child with acute myeloid leukemia. Specimen: PBMCs from the stem cell graft donor, collected from the stem cell graft. This sequence joins TRBV9 and TRBJ2-4; 9 bases are a match to TRBD2. CDR3 DNA sequence: TGTGCCAGCAGCGTACGAGAGGGGCGGGAGGGATTGGACATTCAGTACTTC. The encoded protein is CASSVREGREGLDIQYF.